The rows below give T cell receptor beta chains drawn from one sample of a study of cytomegalovirus exposure and HLA in healthy donors. Here immunoSEQ multiplex PCR was the method, and the copy in TCRdb shows in-frame clones only, minus some. This repertoire shows about 130,000 clones, about three quarters found once; its top ten account for 6.6%. The sequenced sample consisted of PBMCs. These receptors came from a middle-aged man in good health and CMV-seropositive. The CDR3 runs from the conserved cysteine through the conserved F or W. D genes are given only for firm matches. Some rows have no size entry. The others give once, few or many, or a class for an expanded clone.

d_call j_call clone_size v_call cdr3_nt cdr3_aa
TRBD2 TRBJ2-2 once TRBV5-1 TGCGCCAGCAGCTTGGCTAGCGGGGGGGCGACCGGGGAGCTGTTTTTT CASSLASGGATGELFF
. TRBJ2-1 . TRBV7-9 TGTGCCAGCAGCTTGACGCGGAGCCCGACCTACAATGAGCAGTTCTTC CASSLTRSPTYNEQFF
. TRBJ2-4 . TRBV29-1 TGCAGCGTAGATTCAGGGGCCCAAAACATCCAGTACTTC CSVDSGAQNIQYF
TRBD1 TRBJ1-1 . TRBV28 TGTGCCAGCAGTCCATCCGGGACAGGGGATAACACTGAAGCTTTCTTT CASSPSGTGDNTEAFF
TRBD1 TRBJ1-5 few TRBV18 TGTGCCAGCTCACCATATCCCCGGGACAGAAATCAGCCCCAGCATTTT CASSPYPRDRNQPQHF
TRBD1 TRBJ1-2 . TRBV2 TGTGCCAGCAGTTGGGGGACAGCAACCTATGGCTACACCTTC CASSWGTATYGYTF
. TRBJ1-1 few TRBV4-2 TGTGCCAGCAGCCAAGATTACGGTAACACTGAAGCTTTCTTT CASSQDYGNTEAFF
TRBD1 TRBJ2-1 . TRBV7-9 TGTGCCAGCAGCCCGCGGACAGGGTATGAGCAGTTCTTC CASSPRTGYEQFF
TRBD1 TRBJ1-2 . TRBV6-1 TGTGCCAGCAGTGAAGGCGACAGGGGAGGGACCTTC CASSEGDRGGTF
TRBD1 TRBJ1-5 . TRBV28 TGTGCCAGCAGTGTGGACAGGGGAAGAGGTCAGCCCCAGCATTTT CASSVDRGRGQPQHF
. TRBJ2-1 . TRBV19 TGTGCCAGTAGCGGGAGTGGCAATGAGCAGTTCTTC CASSGSGNEQFF
TRBD1 TRBJ1-3 . TRBV28 TGTGCCAGCAGATTTGACAGGGCTGGAAACACCATATATTTT CASRFDRAGNTIYF
TRBD1 TRBJ1-4 . TRBV5-1 TGCGCCAGTAGACAGGGATCGGGTAATGAAAAACTGTTTTTT CASRQGSGNEKLFF
. TRBJ2-7 . TRBV29-1 TGCAGCGTCCGGACTAACTGGGGCTCCTACGAGCAGTACTTC CSVRTNWGSYEQYF
. TRBJ2-5 once TRBV13 TGTGCCAGCAGCTCCCGGTTCCGGGGTCAAGAGACCCAGTACTTC CASSSRFRGQETQYF
. TRBJ2-7 once TRBV6-1 TGTGCCAGCAATGAGAGAGCGCCTACGAAGCAGTACTTC CASNERAPTKQYF
TRBD1 TRBJ2-1 . TRBV6-6 TGTGCCAGCCAAGCGACAGGGAGCTCCTACAATGAGCAGTTCTTC CASQATGSSYNEQFF
TRBD1 TRBJ1-2 . TRBV6-1 TGTGCCGGACGGGCAGGGGGCGTAAGTGGCTACACCTTC CAGRAGGVSGYTF
. TRBJ2-3 . TRBV10-3 TGTGCCATCACAGGGGACATCTACACAGATACGCAGTATTTT CAITGDIYTDTQYF
. TRBJ1-1 . TRBV15 TGTGCCACCAGCAGGAGCCTTAACACTGAAGCTTTCTTT CATSRSLNTEAFF
. TRBJ1-5 . TRBV7-9 TGTGCCAGCAGCCCTAGTGAGGGTTATAGCAATCAGCCCCAGCATTTT CASSPSEGYSNQPQHF
. TRBJ1-1 once TRBV14 TGTGCCAGCAGCCGAACGACAGGTCGGGACACTGAAGCTTTCTTT CASSRTTGRDTEAFF
. TRBJ2-6 few TRBV29-1 TGCAGCGCCTCCCTCCATAGGAGCTCTGGGGCCAACGTCCTGACTTTC CSASLHRSSGANVLTF
. TRBJ2-5 . TRBV2 TGTGCCAGCAGAGGGGGGGGGATCCAAGAGACCCAGTACTTC CASRGGGIQETQYF
. TRBJ1-6 . TRBV6-5 TGTGCCAGCAGTTACAGCGCCCTAAGTCATTCACCCCTCCACTTT CASSYSALSHSPLHF
TRBD1 TRBJ1-5 . TRBV27 TGTGCCAGCAGTCCGGACAGGGGCTCGGGGCCCCAGCATTTT CASSPDRGSGPQHF
. TRBJ2-2 . TRBV19 TGTGCCAGTAGTATTATTGGGAGAACCGGGGAGCTGTTTTTT CASSIIGRTGELFF
. TRBJ2-7 once TRBV21-1 TGTGCCAGCAGCAATCGTGACAGGGACTACGAGCAGTACTTC CASSNRDRDYEQYF
TRBD1 TRBJ1-1 . TRBV5-6 TGTGCCAGCAGCTTACGGACAGGGAGGAACACTGAAGCTTTCTTT CASSLRTGRNTEAFF
. TRBJ1-3 . TRBV5-6 TGTGCCAGCAGCCCGCAAGGGGCGCCGGGAAACACCATATATTTT CASSPQGAPGNTIYF
TRBD2 TRBJ2-1 few TRBV5-1 TGCGCCAGCAGCTTGGTAGCGGGAGCCCACAATGAGCAGTTCTTC CASSLVAGAHNEQFF
. TRBJ2-1 . TRBV1 TGCACCAGCAGCCACGCTGCCGGGACTAGGATGTACAATGAGCAGTTCTTC CTSSHAAGTRMYNEQFF
TRBD1 TRBJ2-7 . TRBV6-6 TGTGCCGTCCGGGACAGGGGGCTAGAGCAGTACTTC CAVRDRGLEQYF
TRBD1 TRBJ1-2 . TRBV6-5 TGTGCCAGCAGTTTCGACAGGGCTCCGTATGGCTACACCTTC CASSFDRAPYGYTF
TRBD1 TRBJ1-6 . TRBV6-1 TGTGCCAGCAGTGATTTCGGACAGGGAATTTCACCCCTCCACTTT CASSDFGQGISPLHF
TRBD2 TRBJ2-7 . TRBV5-1 TGCGCCAGCAGCCCTGGACTAGCGGGAGGGCCCTCCCTCCTGTACTTC CASSPGLAGGPSLLYF